Described below is a single T cell receptor beta chain sequence and its context. The antigen is unknown. Trimming stripped 0 bases from V and 1 base from J, with 4 bases between. Looked up from germline, CDR1 is MNHEY and CDR2 is SVGAGI. The CDR3 covers 14 residues. The sample belongs to a study of CD8+ T cells in alopecia areata. Extracted RNA was reverse transcribed, and the resulting cDNA served as sequencing template. Clones were sequenced by immunoSEQ multiplex PCR, and TCRdb holds only the in-frame ones, with some missing. The data hold some 120,000 clones, with 40% to 55% observed a single time. General study results and limits: Whereas mice showed it more clearly, TCR sharing across patients was murkier, possibly because of HLA.

Patients with alopecia areata provided lesional scalp punch biopsies as well as peripheral blood. J is TRBJ1-5 and V is TRBV6-5, with D hard to call. This TCR derives from a human donor with alopecia areata. The sequenced material came from NKG2D-low CD8+ T cells sorted from blood. The CDR3 DNA reads as TGTGCCAGCAGTTACTCGTCAAGCAATCAGCCCCAGCATTTT. It specifies CASSYSSSNQPQHF.